This T cell receptor (beta chain) was sequenced in a study of T cell responses to AZD1222 COVID-19 vaccine (TCRdb year 2021). At the level of the whole study: TCR sequencing covered over 230 trial participants: 200 to 210 given two doses of AZD1222 and around 26 given two doses of MenACWY control vaccine. Enrollment into the trials was organized by age into subgroups of 18-55, 56-69 and 70-plus years, and those subgroups contained roughly 150, 30 and 60 TCR-sequenced participants, respectively. Broad study findings and their caveats: The whole spike protein was spanned by vaccine-associated CD4 TCRs, and dominant responses were seen in regions 160-218 and 743-854. The 56-69-year group was small, and its depth increase did not reach significance, likely because of low power. Nearly half of unique spike-specific TCRs reportedly recognized epitopes outside regions mutated in the B.1.351 and B.1.1.7 variants. Because no samples from the day 14 peak response were available, repertoires could be characterized only after the peak T cell response. Participants were mostly white British and included more females than males, and it was suggested by the authors that clonal diversity may have been underestimated. Conclusions about previously exposed vaccinees are limited, since just five to seven AZD1222 recipients were seropositive for SARS-CoV-2 at baseline. After two AZD1222 doses, spike-specific TCR breadth and depth were significantly higher than at day 0 and than in MenACWY recipients.

The CDR3 regions of human TCRbeta chains were analyzed by immunosequencing. As for the original processing: TCRs in the repertoires were matched against a reference library of SARS-CoV-2-specific TCRs that had been generated with the MIRA antigen-specificity platform. Breadth was defined as the fraction of unique TCRs that were SARS-CoV-2-associated, and depth was defined as the fraction of total T cells that were SARS-CoV-2-associated. Using the MIRA data, each spike-specific TCR was mapped to the spike region that the TCR reacts to and placed in a CD4 or CD8 class. Log10-transformed breadth and depth values were compared by one-way ANOVA with Sidak's multiple comparisons tests. The table was pulled from immuneACCESS by TCRdb, which kept in-frame rearrangements only. Such tables lose some clones; where checked, under half of the loss comes from unresolved V genes, and the rest has no known cause. The V and J calls and clone size come from that table; D and trimming were worked out from the DNA. This sample gives 110,000 or so clones in total; about 91% of them show up just once. Together, the top ten hold approximately 6.9% of the sample.

For CDR1 and CDR2, the germline V gene lists ENHRY and SYGVKD. The CDR3 holds 15 amino acids from the cysteine to the phenylalanine. Only CDR3 DNA remains: 45 bases, in frame from the first base. Relative to germline, V is missing 3 bases and J is missing 6 bases, with 6 bases of the junction outside any gene match. In light of the paper, this sample's time point label describes: about 28 days (+/-7) after the second vaccine dose. AZD1222 recipients whose second dose came at about 4 weeks and those whose second dose came at about 12 weeks were combined into one group, since spike-specific TCR depth and breadth did not differ between the two schedules. Vaccinee samples came from UK trials COV001 and COV002, including a single-blind randomized controlled phase 2/3 trial of AZD1222 (ChAdOx1 nCoV-19) in healthy adults. Trial participant PBMC samples were collected at day 0 and day 28 after the second dose for TCRbeta chain sequencing.

As concerns this clone: This clone's antigen is unknown. Base qualities were left out, and no much larger clone turns up one base away.

The starting material was peripheral blood, obtained 28 days after the second AZD1222 dose. The origin of this receptor is an adult who received the AZD1222 COVID-19 vaccine. Recombination linked TRBV10-3 to TRBJ2-1, and TRBD2 matches 9 of the central bases. Read as DNA, the sequence is TGTGCCATCAGTGATTTATGGCGGGGGGGCAATGAGCAGTTCTTC. Its protein is CAISDLWRGGNEQFF.